Presented here are 21 T cell receptor beta chains from one specimen sequenced in a study of pediatric ulcerative colitis. Repertoires were generated with immunoSEQ multiplex PCR, while TCRdb's copy carries only in-frame clones and drops some. The sample yields about 22,000 clones, about three quarters seen once. Rectal tissue came from one to two pinch biopsies taken at colonoscopy. The sample consisted of gut tissue. The origin of the receptors is a boy younger than 18 with severe ulcerative colitis.

The V call is TRBV30, the J call TRBJ2-4; no clear D. There are 15 residues in the CDR3. V was cut by 2 bases and J by 0 bases, with 11 bases left in between. Germline CDR1 is GTSNPN and CDR2 is SVGIG (reference sequence). DNA of the CDR3: TGTGCCTGGAGTCCTAAGGGAATAGCCAAAAACATTCAGTACTTC. Translating it yields CAWSPKGIAKNIQYF. The full variable domain, in which reference TRBV30 and TRBJ2-4 provide the parts outside the CDR3, is SQTIHQWPATLVQPVGSPLSLECTVEGTSNPNLYWYRQAAGRGLQLLFYSVGIGQISSEVPQNLSASRPQDRQFILSSKKLLLSDSGFYLCAWSPKGIAKNIQYFGAGTRLSVL.

The chain employs TRBV19 and TRBJ2-2; D not resolved. The CDR3 totals 13 residues. Trimming removed 10 bases at V and 4 bases at J, with 13 bases between. The V gene's germline CDR1 is LNHDA and CDR2 SQIVND (reference sequence). CDR3 amino acids: CATRRSATGELFF. The CDR3 DNA sequence: TGTGCCACTCGTCGTTCGGCCACCGGGGAGCTGTTTTTT.

This clone was picked up a small number of times. J is TRBJ1-2 and V is TRBV27; 7 nucleotides line up with TRBD1. The CDR3 contains 15 residues. Unmatched junction bases numbered 13, after V lost 8 bases and J lost 4 bases. Germline V gene data show CDR1 as MNHEY and CDR2 as SMNVEV (reference sequence). The CDR3 region is CASGPTGFFSYGYTF. The CDR3 DNA reads TGTGCCAGCGGCCCGACAGGGTTTTTTAGCTATGGCTACACCTTC.

The rearrangement links TRBV10-2 to TRBJ1-4; D unresolved. Looked up from germline, CDR1 is WSHSY and CDR2 is SAAADI. The CDR3 totals 15 residues. Deletions cut 10 bases from V and 3 bases from J, with 18 bases between. DNA of the CDR3: TGCGCCACCAGCAAGGGTTCCAGGCCTAATGAAAAACTGTTTTTT. Translated: CATSKGSRPNEKLFF.

The V gene is TRBV2, the J gene TRBJ2-7, with 7 bases that match TRBD1. Unmatched junction bases numbered 4, after V lost 7 bases and J lost 1 base. This CDR3 contains 13 residues. CDR1 and CDR2 from the germline V gene are SNHLY and FYNNEI. The CDR3 region has the DNA TGTGCCAGCATGAGGGACAGTTCCTACGAGCAGTACTTC. Its protein product is CASMRDSSYEQYF. Combining the CDR3 with reference TRBV2 and TRBJ2-7 gives the whole variable domain EPEVTQTPSHQVTQMGQEVILRCVPISNHLYFYWYRQILGQKVEFLVSFYNNEISEKSEIFDDQFSVERPDGSNFTLKIRSTKLEDSAMYFCASMRDSSYEQYFGPGTRLTVT.

The chain recombines TRBV5-1 with TRBJ1-2, with a possible D match to TRBD1 (5 bases). CDR3 length: 15 residues. Trimming cost V 0 bases and J 8 bases, with 17 bases left between them. CDR1 and CDR2 (germline): SGHRS, YFSETQ. This CDR3 is CASSLATGSSLGYTF. Written as DNA, the CDR3 is TGCGCCAGCAGCTTGGCTACAGGATCCAGCCTAGGCTACACCTTC.

The chain has TRBV5-1 and TRBJ2-2; 9 bases align to TRBD1. Germline CDR1 SGHRS, CDR2 YFSETQ. The V and J ends lost 4 bases and 5 bases, in that order; junction bases with no gene match: 6. The CDR3 contains 15 residues. The CDR3 bases are TGCGCCAGCAGCAGGACAGGGGATAGGACCGGGGAGCTGTTTTTT. Translation: CASSRTGDRTGELFF. Drawing the rest from reference TRBV5-1 and TRBJ2-2, the complete variable domain is KAGVTQTPRYLIKTRGQQVTLSCSPISGHRSVSWYQQTPGQGLQFLFEYFSETQRNKGNFPGRFSGRQFSNSRSEMNVSTLELGDSALYLCASSRTGDRTGELFFGEGSRLTVL.

The chain joins TRBV5-4 to TRBJ1-1; 10 nucleotides match TRBD1. Germline V gene lookup returns CDR1 SGHNT and CDR2 YYREEE (reference sequence). CDR3 length: 17 residues. V shed 4 bases and J 0 bases; nucleotides not matched to a gene: 9. The CDR3 is CASSDGPGQGMNTEAFF. The CDR3 nucleotides are TGTGCCAGCAGCGACGGCCCGGGACAGGGGATGAACACTGAAGCTTTCTTT.

As concerns this clone: This specimen includes other DNA sequences encoding the same CDR3. The chain carries TRBV28 and TRBJ2-7, with D unclear. Trimming pared 8 bases from V and 2 bases from J, leaving 7 bases between. Germline V lookup: CDR1 MDHEN, CDR2 SYDVKM. The CDR3 has 11 residues. The CDR3 coding sequence is TGTGCCAGCCAGAGGACCTACGAGCAGTACTTC. Protein product: CASQRTYEQYF.

The chain uses TRBV29-1 and TRBJ1-2; the D gene is possibly TRBD1 (5 bases). Germline lookup yields CDR1 SQVTM and CDR2 ANQGSEA. Trimming pared 5 bases from V and 3 bases from J, leaving 10 bases between. CDR3 size: 12 residues. The CDR3 bases are TGCAGCGTTCTGACGGGGGACTATGGCTACACCTTC. Its protein product is CSVLTGDYGYTF.

Regarding this clone: Other DNA sequences in this specimen translate into the identical CDR3. The chain recombines TRBV30 with TRBJ2-3; D gene unclear. Germline assignment: CDR1 GTSNPN and CDR2 SVGIG (reference sequence). The CDR3 has 11 residues. V lost 3 bases to trimming and J lost 5 bases, with 6 bases between them. This CDR3 reads CAWSPRDTQYF. In DNA form, the CDR3 reads TGTGCCTGGAGCCCAAGAGATACGCAGTATTTT. The entire variable domain, with the rest obtained from reference TRBV30 and TRBJ2-3, is as follows: SQTIHQWPATLVQPVGSPLSLECTVEGTSNPNLYWYRQAAGRGLQLLFYSVGIGQISSEVPQNLSASRPQDRQFILSSKKLLLSDSGFYLCAWSPRDTQYFGPGTRLTVL.

V gene TRBV30 combines with J gene TRBJ1-5; D uncertain. Per the germline V gene, CDR1 is GTSNPN and CDR2 is SVGIG (reference sequence). Trimming took 3 bases from V and 0 from J, leaving 9 bases between them. CDR3 size: 14 residues. CDR3 sequence reads: CAWSRPGSNQPQHF. The CDR3 DNA is TGTGCCTGGAGCCGACCCGGTAGCAATCAGCCCCAGCATTTT.

As regards this clone: The sample has other DNA sequences that encode this CDR3 too. J is TRBJ2-5 and V is TRBV10-3; D not certain. The V end lost 2 bases, the J end lost 4 bases, and 2 bases lay between the germline ends. The CDR3 is made up of 11 amino acids. Germline V gene sequence: CDR1 ENHRY, CDR2 SYGVKD. The CDR3, as DNA: TGTGCCATCAGTGAGGGAGAGACCCAGTACTTC. It translates to CAISEGETQYF.

The chain employs TRBV4-1 and TRBJ2-7, with D tentatively TRBD1 or TRBD2 (5 bases each). Per germline, CDR1 MGHRA and CDR2 YSYEKL. V lost 8 bases, J lost 2 bases, and 16 bases lay in between. The CDR3 consists of 14 residues. The CDR3 DNA is TGCGCCAGCCGGAGGATGGCAGGGACCTACGAGCAGTACTTC. This sequence encodes CASRRMAGTYEQYF.

The chain employs TRBV6-6 and TRBJ1-2; TRBD1 aligns across 8 bases. This CDR3 spans 16 amino acids. Germline CDR1 reads MNHNY; CDR2 reads SVGAGI (reference sequence). J was trimmed by 3 bases and V by 5 bases; bases with no gene match: 11. This chain's CDR3 is CASSHRDRRLYYGYTF. CDR3 nucleotide sequence: TGTGCCAGCAGTCACCGGGACAGGAGGCTCTACTATGGCTACACCTTC.

The chain uses TRBV27 and TRBJ1-6; 7 positions agree with TRBD1. Germline-derived CDR1 and CDR2 are MNHEY and SMNVEV (reference sequence). The CDR3 is 18 residues long. Trimming removed 4 bases from V and 9 bases from J; junction bases left unmatched: 18. The chain's CDR3 is CASSSLRGRGGWTSPLHF. The CDR3 coding sequence is TGTGCCAGCAGTTCATTGAGGGGGCGAGGTGGTTGGACTTCACCCCTCCACTTT.

This chain joins TRBV5-6 and TRBJ2-6; TRBD1 aligns across 8 bases. J gave up 0 bases and V 3 bases, and 8 bases lay outside the gene matches. This CDR3 is built from 18 residues. The germline V gene has CDR1 SGHDT and CDR2 YYEEEE. The CDR3 reads CASSWAGQGRSGANVLTF. CDR3 nucleotides: TGTGCCAGCAGCTGGGCCGGACAGGGCCGCTCTGGGGCCAACGTCCTGACTTTC.

The chain's CDR3 is CASSSRQGGEKLFF. The CDR3 coding sequence is TGTGCCAGTAGTTCCCGACAGGGAGGTGAAAAACTGTTTTTT. The chain uses TRBV19 and TRBJ1-4; 7 bases map to TRBD1. Germline assignment: CDR1 LNHDA and CDR2 SQIVND (reference sequence). With V trimmed by 5 bases and J by 7 bases, 7 bases remained unmatched. The CDR3 covers 14 residues. The variable domain in full, completed from reference TRBV19 and TRBJ1-4, reads DGGITQSPKYLFRKEGQNVTLSCEQNLNHDAMYWYRQDPGQGLRLIYYSQIVNDFQKGDIAEGYSVSREKKESFPLTVTSAQKNPTAFYLCASSSRQGGEKLFFGSGTQLSVL.

In its sample, this clone was seen once. The chain joins TRBV18 to TRBJ2-2; D is undetermined. The CDR3 spans 16 residues. V was trimmed by 3 bases and J by 0 bases, leaving 11 bases between them. In germline, CDR1 is KGHSH, CDR2 LQKENI. CDR3 protein: CASSPYVPPNTGELFF. The CDR3 coding sequence is TGTGCCAGCTCACCCTATGTGCCGCCGAACACCGGGGAGCTGTTTTTT. The full variable domain, rest sourced from reference TRBV18 and TRBJ2-2, is NAGVMQNPRHLVRRRGQEARLRCSPMKGHSHVYWYRQLPEEGLKFMVYLQKENIIDESGMPKERFSAEFPKEGPSILRIQQVVRGDSAAYFCASSPYVPPNTGELFFGEGSRLTVL.

The sample holds a few counts of this clone. V gene TRBV6-5 combines with J gene TRBJ2-5; D might be TRBD1 or TRBD2, each matching 6 bases. CDR1 is MNHEY and CDR2 is SVGAGI in the germline V gene. V was cut by 6 bases and J by 6 bases, with 11 bases left in between. The CDR3 loop spans 12 amino acids. In nucleotides, the CDR3 is TGTGCCAGCAGCCCTGGGGGGCAGACCCAGTACTTC. It codes for CASSPGGQTQYF.

This clone was detected only a few times. The J gene is TRBJ1-1, the V gene TRBV15, with D perhaps matching TRBD1 (5 bases). The CDR3 extends over 17 amino acids. Germline V gives CDR1 LNHNV, CDR2 YYDKDF (reference sequence). Trimming removed 3 bases at V and 6 bases at J, with 23 bases between. The CDR3 loop is CATSSQGVGRAIAEAFF. CDR3 DNA sequence: TGTGCCACCAGCAGCCAGGGCGTGGGCAGGGCTATCGCTGAAGCTTTCTTT.